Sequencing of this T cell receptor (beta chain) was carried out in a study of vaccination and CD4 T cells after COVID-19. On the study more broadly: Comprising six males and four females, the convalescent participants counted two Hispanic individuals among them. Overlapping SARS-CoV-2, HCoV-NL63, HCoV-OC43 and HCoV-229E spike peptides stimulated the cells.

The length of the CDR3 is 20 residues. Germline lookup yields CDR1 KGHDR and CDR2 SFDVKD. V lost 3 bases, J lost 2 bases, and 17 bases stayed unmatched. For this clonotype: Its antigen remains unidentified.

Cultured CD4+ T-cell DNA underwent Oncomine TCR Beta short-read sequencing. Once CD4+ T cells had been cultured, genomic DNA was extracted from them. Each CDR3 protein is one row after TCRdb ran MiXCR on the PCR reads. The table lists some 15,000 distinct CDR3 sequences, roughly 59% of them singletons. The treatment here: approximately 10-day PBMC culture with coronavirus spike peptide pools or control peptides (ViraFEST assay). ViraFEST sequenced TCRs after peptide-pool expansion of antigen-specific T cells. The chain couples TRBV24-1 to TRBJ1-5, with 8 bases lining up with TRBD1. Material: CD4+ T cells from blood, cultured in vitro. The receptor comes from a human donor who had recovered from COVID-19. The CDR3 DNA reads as TGTGCCACCAGTGATCCTCTCCTGACAGGGGTGGGACCCCGCAATCAGCCCCAGCATTTT. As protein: CATSDPLLTGVGPRNQPQHF.